The 32 T cell receptor beta chains reported below all come from one sample, sequenced in a study of Ad26.COV2.S vaccination and SARS-CoV-2 variants. Treatment denoted: roughly 18 received Ad26.COV2.S at low or high dose, single or two shots; 5 received placebo; per-sample allocation not given. Following the first vaccine or placebo injection, samples were taken on day 63. The repertoire was sequenced with immunoSEQ multiplex PCR; TCRdb's copy has only in-frame clones and lacks some. The sample lists hundreds of thousands of clones, 85% to 90% occurring once. The starting material was peripheral blood, obtained in a trial of Ad26.COV2.S vaccine versus placebo. These receptors all stem from a person aged 18 to 59 who received the Ad26.COV2.S COVID-19 vaccine or a placebo.

The chain links TRBV28 to TRBJ2-7; D might be TRBD2 (5 bases). Germline V gene sequence: CDR1 MDHEN, CDR2 SYDVKM. The V end lost 6 bases, the J end lost 0 bases, and 12 bases lay between the germline ends. The CDR3 is made up of 14 amino acids. The CDR3 sequence is CASRSAGSSYEQYF. The CDR3 bases are TGTGCCAGCAGATCGGCGGGTAGCTCCTACGAGCAGTACTTC.

This clone was counted once. The chain joins TRBV5-8 to TRBJ1-1; 8 bases map to TRBD1. V was clipped by 3 bases and J by 1 base; unmatched bases: 2. This CDR3 is 14 amino acids long. From germline, CDR1 is SGHTS and CDR2 YDEGEE. In nucleotides, the CDR3 is TGTGCCAGCAGCTACGGACAGGGGAACACTGAAGCTTTCTTT. It yields the protein CASSYGQGNTEAFF.

V is TRBV12-3 or TRBV12-4 and J is TRBJ1-1; D gene uncertain. The CDR3 has 11 amino acids. V was shortened by 3 bases and J by 10 bases, with 9 bases between the two germline ends. CDR3 DNA sequence: TGTGCCAGCAGTTTGCGGGTCGGAGCTTTCTTT. Translation: CASSLRVGAFF.

The rearrangement links TRBV10-3 to TRBJ2-7; D is possibly TRBD1 (7 bases). V shed 0 bases and J shed 0 bases, with 15 bases lying between them. The germline CDR1 and CDR2 sequences are ENHRY and SYGVKD. The CDR3 is 17 residues long. The CDR3 reads CAISESPRQGLSYEQYF. The CDR3 DNA is TGTGCCATCAGTGAGTCCCCGCGACAGGGACTCTCCTACGAGCAGTACTTC.

This clone was found once. This rearrangement joins TRBV6-5 to TRBJ1-1, with D tentatively TRBD1 (5 bases). CDR1 is MNHEY and CDR2 is SVGAGI in the germline V gene. V lost 6 bases and J 1 base, leaving 6 bases between the germline ends. The CDR3 has 12 residues. The CDR3 sequence: CASRQGNTEAFF. The CDR3 nucleotides are TGTGCCAGCAGGCAGGGGAACACTGAAGCTTTCTTT.

This chain links TRBV29-1 with TRBJ2-5, with D maybe TRBD1 (5 bases). CDR1 is SQVTM, CDR2 ANQGSEA, per germline. This CDR3 is built from 18 residues. V lost 3 bases and J 2 bases, leaving 25 bases between the germline ends. The CDR3 DNA follows: TGCAGCGTTGAGTTGATAGGGGCCCAAACGATTCCACAAGAGACCCAGTACTTC. Its translation: CSVELIGAQTIPQETQYF. The full variable domain, with the rest looked up from reference TRBV29-1 and TRBJ2-5, is SAVISQKPSRDICQRGTSLTIQCQVDSQVTMMFWYRQQPGQSLTLIATANQGSEATYESGFVIDKFPISRPNLTFSTLTVSNMSPEDSSIYLCSVELIGAQTIPQETQYFGPGTRLLVL.

This clone was seen only a few times. The chain carries TRBV28 and TRBJ1-2; TRBD1 aligns across 9 bases. The CDR3 runs 15 residues. J was trimmed by 8 bases and V by 2 bases; bases with no gene match: 9. Germline loops: CDR1 MDHEN, CDR2 SYDVKM. The CDR3 DNA reads as TGTGCCAGCAGTTTACCCTGGGGACAGGGACACGGCTACACCTTC. Amino acids: CASSLPWGQGHGYTF.

The V call is TRBV6-1, the J call TRBJ2-5; D unclear. The CDR3 consists of 13 residues. V lost 3 bases and J 5 bases, leaving 10 bases between the germline ends. Germline CDR1 and CDR2: MNHNS and SASEGT. The CDR3 region is CASSDIVRETQYF. The DNA of the CDR3 is TGTGCCAGCAGTGATATAGTTCGGGAGACCCAGTACTTC.

The genes are TRBV28 and TRBJ2-7; 11 bases match TRBD1. Germline CDR1 MDHEN, CDR2 SYDVKM. The CDR3 length is 18 residues. Trimming took 7 bases from V and 0 from J; bases not matched to a gene: 14. The CDR3 here is CASNPGQGERGSSYEQYF. The CDR3, as DNA: TGTGCCAGCAACCCGGGACAGGGGGAAAGGGGGAGCTCCTACGAGCAGTACTTC. Variable domain in full (rest from reference TRBV28 and TRBJ2-7): DVKVTQSSRYLVKRTGEKVFLECVQDMDHENMFWYRQDPGLGLRLIYFSYDVKMKEKGDIPEGYSVSREKKERFSLILESASTNQTSMYLCASNPGQGERGSSYEQYFGPGTRLTVT.

The CDR3, as DNA: TGTGCCGTATCGCAGGGAGCCTACAATGAGCAGTTCTTC. Translating gives CAVSQGAYNEQFF. The chain combines TRBV27 with TRBJ2-1; possibly TRBD1 or TRBD2 for D (5 bases each). Trimming pared 11 bases from V and 2 bases from J, leaving 13 bases between. Germline values: CDR1 MNHEY, CDR2 SMNVEV (reference sequence). The CDR3 is made up of 13 amino acids.

The chain recombines TRBV2 with TRBJ2-3; TRBD2 is a possible D gene (5 bases). CDR3 length: 15 amino acids. Germline V gives CDR1 SNHLY, CDR2 FYNNEI. The V gene lost 4 bases and the J gene lost 4 bases, with 15 bases spanning the gap. CDR3 loop: CASSVEGVGADTQYF. CDR3 DNA sequence: TGTGCCAGCAGTGTTGAGGGAGTTGGCGCAGATACGCAGTATTTT.

The V gene is TRBV3-1 (or the pseudogene TRBV3-2), the J gene TRBJ1-1; TRBD1 agrees at 8 bases. Germline trimming cut 7 bases from V and 5 bases from J; bases unmatched to any gene: 6. CDR3 length: 13 residues. From germline, CDR1 is LGHDT and CDR2 YNNKEL (reference sequence). DNA for the CDR3: TGTGCCAGCACCAGGACAGGGAGTACTGAAGCTTTCTTT. Encoded protein: CASTRTGSTEAFF.

This sequence joins TRBV28 and TRBJ2-4, with unresolved D. In germline, CDR1 is MDHEN, CDR2 SYDVKM. This CDR3 contains 15 residues. Trimming left V 3 bases short and J 0 bases short, with 9 bases between. CDR3 nucleotide sequence: TGTGCCAGCAGTTTGAGCCAGGTAGCCAAAAACATTCAGTACTTC. Its translation is CASSLSQVAKNIQYF.

The J gene is TRBJ2-1, the V gene TRBV6-1; TRBD1 matches 7 bases. J gave up 6 bases and V 3 bases, and 11 bases lay outside the gene matches. Germline V gene data show CDR1 as MNHNS and CDR2 as SASEGT. The CDR3 length is 16 residues. The CDR3: CASSDERGLHLNEQFF. The CDR3 coding sequence is TGTGCCAGCAGTGATGAAAGGGGGCTCCATCTCAATGAGCAGTTCTTC.

The chain carries TRBV5-1 and TRBJ2-5, with D perhaps TRBD1 (6 bases). In germline, CDR1 is SGHRS, CDR2 YFSETQ. V was shortened by 3 bases and J by 10 bases, with 13 bases between the two germline ends. This CDR3 contains 12 residues. The CDR3 DNA follows: TGCGCCAGCAGCTCCGCAGGGGTTGACCAGTACTTC. This encodes CASSSAGVDQYF. The full variable domain, in which reference TRBV5-1 and TRBJ2-5 provide the parts outside the CDR3, is KAGVTQTPRYLIKTRGQQVTLSCSPISGHRSVSWYQQTPGQGLQFLFEYFSETQRNKGNFPGRFSGRQFSNSRSEMNVSTLELGDSALYLCASSSAGVDQYFGPGTRLLVL.

V usage is TRBV11-2 and J usage is TRBJ2-3; possibly TRBD1 for D (6 bases). CDR1 and CDR2 (germline): SGHAT, FQNNGV. The CDR3 covers 17 residues. The V gene lost 5 bases and the J gene lost 1 base, with 19 bases spanning the gap. The CDR3 reads CASSTLEGGWGTDTQYF. CDR3 DNA sequence: TGTGCCAGCAGCACCCTCGAAGGGGGTTGGGGCACAGATACGCAGTATTTT. The full variable domain, completed using reference TRBV11-2 and TRBJ2-3, is EAGVAQSPRYKIIEKRQSVAFWCNPISGHATLYWYQQILGQGPKLLIQFQNNGVVDDSQLPKDRFSAERLKGVDSTLKIQPAKLEDSAVYLCASSTLEGGWGTDTQYFGPGTRLTVL.

This chain joins TRBV28 and TRBJ2-7; 10 nucleotides line up with TRBD2. From germline, CDR1 is MDHEN and CDR2 SYDVKM. The CDR3 covers 16 residues. V shed 5 bases, J shed 0 bases, and the junction held 7 bases outside the gene matches. CDR3 residues: CASSPWTSGDSYEQYF. Written as DNA, the CDR3 is TGTGCCAGCAGTCCCTGGACTAGCGGCGACTCCTACGAGCAGTACTTC.

V and J are TRBV9 and TRBJ2-7, with D hard to call. Germline V gene sequence: CDR1 SGDLS, CDR2 YYNGEE. Trimming pared 0 bases from V and 1 base from J, leaving 8 bases between. The CDR3 consists of 14 residues. The CDR3 coding sequence is TGTGCCAGCAGCGTAGATCCTGGTTCCTACGAGCAGTACTTC. This sequence encodes CASSVDPGSYEQYF.

The rearrangement links TRBV4-1 to TRBJ2-7; the match to TRBD2 covers 7 bases. Germline loops: CDR1 MGHRA, CDR2 YSYEKL. Trimming removed 4 bases from V and 3 bases from J; junction bases left unmatched: 6. There are 14 residues in the CDR3. The CDR3 sequence: CASSPERDYYEQYF. The DNA of the CDR3 is TGCGCCAGCAGCCCGGAAAGGGACTACTACGAGCAGTACTTC.

This clone came up once. The chain couples TRBV18 to TRBJ2-6, with D hard to call. The CDR3 consists of 17 residues. Looked up from germline, CDR1 is KGHSH and CDR2 is LQKENI. The ends were cut back, 6 bases at V and 0 bases at J, with 15 bases in the middle. The CDR3 loop is CASSSPRKSSGANVLTF. CDR3 nucleotide sequence: TGTGCCAGCTCCTCGCCAAGAAAGAGCTCTGGGGCCAACGTCCTGACTTTC. The variable domain in full, with the rest retrieved from reference TRBV18 and TRBJ2-6, is NAGVMQNPRHLVRRRGQEARLRCSPMKGHSHVYWYRQLPEEGLKFMVYLQKENIIDESGMPKERFSAEFPKEGPSILRIQQVVRGDSAAYFCASSSPRKSSGANVLTFGAGSRLTVL.

This chain links TRBV6-2 or TRBV6-3 with TRBJ2-1, with TRBD1 as a possible D gene (6 bases). The CDR3 covers 16 residues. V gave up 4 bases and J gave up 4 bases, with 17 bases separating them. Germline V gene data show CDR1 as MNHEY and CDR2 as SVGEGT. CDR3 in amino acids: CASSSRDGTLYNEQFF. The CDR3 DNA is TGTGCCAGCAGTTCCCGGGATGGGACATTGTACAATGAGCAGTTCTTC.

V usage is TRBV5-6 and J usage is TRBJ2-7; D might be TRBD2 (6 bases). Between the trimmed V and J ends, which lost 0 bases and 5 bases, there was a span of 12 bases. This CDR3 spans 14 amino acids. The germline CDR1 and CDR2 sequences are SGHDT and YYEEEE. The CDR3 sequence: CASSLGWRVNEQYF. The CDR3 DNA is TGTGCCAGCAGCTTGGGATGGAGGGTAAACGAGCAGTACTTC.

The CDR3 coding sequence is TGTGCCAGCAGAGCTGACAGGGAGACCCAGTACTTC. It is translated as CASRADRETQYF. V and J are TRBV27 and TRBJ2-5, with TRBD1 as a possible D gene (6 bases). The CDR3 spans 12 residues. V lost 6 bases, J lost 5 bases, and 10 bases lay in between. Germline values: CDR1 MNHEY, CDR2 SMNVEV (reference sequence).

The chain uses TRBV28 and TRBJ2-1; 9 nucleotides match TRBD2. This CDR3 comprises 15 residues. Germline V gene sequence: CDR1 MDHEN, CDR2 SYDVKM. The V segment lost 2 bases and the J segment 8 bases; nucleotides outside the gene matches: 7. The CDR3 sequence is CASSLRGGRADEQFF. CDR3 in DNA: TGTGCCAGCAGTTTACGGGGCGGGAGGGCTGATGAGCAGTTCTTC.

V usage is TRBV7-2 and J usage is TRBJ1-2, with 8 nucleotides matching TRBD1. CDR3 length: 15 residues. CDR1 and CDR2 (germline): SGHTA, FQGNSA. V lost 4 bases, J lost 0 bases, and 4 bases stayed unmatched. CDR3 sequence reads: CASSYYRGTNYGYTF. CDR3 bases: TGTGCCAGCAGCTATTACAGGGGGACTAACTATGGCTACACCTTC.

This rearrangement joins TRBV29-1 to TRBJ2-3; no definite D call. CDR3 length: 12 amino acids. Germline CDR1 SQVTM, CDR2 ANQGSEA. Between the trimmed V and J ends, which lost 7 bases and 2 bases, there was a span of 10 bases. Here the CDR3 reads CSATTYTDTQYF. CDR3 nucleotides: TGCAGCGCTACGACATACACAGATACGCAGTATTTT.

The chain employs TRBV18 and TRBJ2-1; TRBD2 agrees at 10 bases. The CDR3 spans 15 residues. Germline assignment: CDR1 KGHSH and CDR2 LQKENI. V lost 1 base, J lost 8 bases, and 5 bases stayed unmatched. The CDR3 DNA sequence: TGTGCCAGCTCACCACGGCTAGCGGGAGTCGATGAGCAGTTCTTC. Its translation is CASSPRLAGVDEQFF.

V gene TRBV14 combines with J gene TRBJ1-4; D gene uncertain. The V gene's germline CDR1 is SGHDN and CDR2 FVKESK. The CDR3 extends over 16 amino acids. V was trimmed by 4 bases and J by 7 bases, leaving 19 bases between them. The CDR3 here is CASSRYEGRFGEKLFF. For the CDR3, the DNA is TGTGCCAGCAGCCGGTACGAAGGGCGTTTTGGTGAAAAACTGTTTTTT.

The chain combines TRBV30 with TRBJ2-5; no reliable D call. Per germline, CDR1 GTSNPN and CDR2 SVGIG (reference sequence). This CDR3 comprises 14 residues. Trimming took 1 base from V and 3 from J, leaving 12 bases between them. This CDR3 is CAWSGNRFEETQYF. CDR3 coding DNA: TGTGCCTGGAGTGGGAATAGATTTGAAGAGACCCAGTACTTC.

The chain couples TRBV11-3 to TRBJ2-2, with 8 positions matching TRBD1. The CDR3 length is 14 residues. The germline V gene has CDR1 SGHNT and CDR2 YENEEA. V lost 6 bases and J lost 7; bases outside the gene matches: 7. The CDR3 region is CASSDRGANGELFF. The CDR3 DNA is TGTGCCAGCAGTGACAGGGGTGCGAACGGGGAGCTGTTTTTT.

V usage is TRBV27 and J usage is TRBJ2-3; D unresolved. Trimming removed 6 bases from V and 1 base from J, with 11 bases in between. This CDR3 comprises 14 residues. Germline V lookup: CDR1 MNHEY, CDR2 SMNVEV (reference sequence). The CDR3 spells CASSRLEGTDTQYF. The CDR3, as DNA: TGTGCCAGCAGCCGCCTCGAAGGCACAGATACGCAGTATTTT.

The chain links TRBV28 to TRBJ1-1, with D unresolved. V shed 8 bases and J shed 0 bases, with 16 bases lying between them. The CDR3 is 15 residues long. The germline gives CDR1 MDHEN, CDR2 SYDVKM. CDR3 sequence: CASRRRAFMNTEAFF. The CDR3 DNA reads as TGTGCCAGCCGAAGGAGGGCCTTTATGAACACTGAAGCTTTCTTT.